These 14 T cell receptor beta chains came from one sample sequenced in a study of OX40 agonist ivuxolimab in advanced cancers. TCRdb's copy holds only in-frame clones and misses some; the assay was immunoSEQ multiplex PCR. There are fewer than 30,000 clones in the sample; 88% occur only once, and 22% lies in the top ten. This sample comprised CD4+ or CD8+ T cells sorted from blood, obtained in a trial of the OX40 agonist ivuxolimab. These TCRs come from an adult with an advanced solid tumor such as melanoma, head and neck, liver or kidney cancer.

This chain links TRBV11-1 with TRBJ2-1, with 9 bases identical to TRBD2. V lost 1 base, J lost 7 bases, and 5 bases stayed unmatched. There are 15 residues in the CDR3. Germline V CDR1 and CDR2: SGHAT, FQDESV (reference sequence). Here the CDR3 DNA reads TGTGCCAGCAGCTTAGAGGCGGGGGGGCTGAATGAGCAGTTCTTC. Translated, it gives CASSLEAGGLNEQFF.

The chain has TRBV12-5 and TRBJ2-2; 8 positions agree with TRBD1. The trim removed 6 bases at V and 7 bases at J, leaving 7 bases unmatched. CDR3 length equals 14 residues. The V gene's germline CDR1 is LGHNT and CDR2 FRNRAP. In DNA, the CDR3 is TGTGCTAGTGGCCATCAGGGGGCAGACGGGGAGCTGTTTTTT. Its translation: CASGHQGADGELFF. Looking up the rest from reference TRBV12-5 and TRBJ2-2 gives the full variable domain: DARVTQTPRHKVTEMGQEVTMRCQPILGHNTVFWYRQTMMQGLELLAYFRNRAPLDDSGMPKDRFSAEMPDATLATLKIQPSEPRDSAVYFCASGHQGADGELFFGEGSRLTVL.

This chain joins TRBV28 and TRBJ2-1; no definite D call. The CDR3 runs 14 residues. V gave up 4 bases and J gave up 0 bases, with 7 bases separating them. Germline-derived CDR1 and CDR2 are MDHEN and SYDVKM. The CDR3, as DNA: TGTGCCAGCAGTTCATCCAGCTCCTACAATGAGCAGTTCTTC. It specifies CASSSSSSYNEQFF.

This chain connects TRBV5-1 to TRBJ2-3, with D unresolved. This CDR3 has 15 amino acids. The germline CDR1 and CDR2 sequences are SGHRS and YFSETQ. Trimming left V 0 bases short and J 3 bases short, with 11 bases between. The CDR3 DNA reads TGCGCCAGCAGCTTGGTTCAAATAGGGACAGATACGCAGTATTTT. Translation gives CASSLVQIGTDTQYF.

This clone was detected only a few times. The J gene is TRBJ2-1, the V gene TRBV29-1; TRBD2 agrees at 9 bases. CDR3 length: 13 amino acids. V was clipped by 8 bases and J by 9 bases; unmatched bases: 11. CDR1 is SQVTM and CDR2 is ANQGSEA in the germline V gene. CDR3: CSSDGTSLSEQFF. In nucleotides, the CDR3 is TGCAGCTCGGATGGGACTAGCCTCAGTGAGCAGTTCTTC.

V usage is TRBV5-4 and J usage is TRBJ2-7, with 8 bases fitting TRBD2. From germline, CDR1 is SGHNT and CDR2 YYREEE (reference sequence). The CDR3 is made up of 15 amino acids. V was pared by 4 bases and J by 4 bases, with 10 bases of the junction left unmatched. The DNA of the CDR3 is TGTGCCAGCAGCACCATCACTAGCGGCGTGTACGAGCAGTACTTC. This gives the protein CASSTITSGVYEQYF.

The chain has TRBV29-1 and TRBJ2-1; TRBD2 agrees at 7 bases. The CDR3 runs to 13 residues. V dropped 8 bases and J dropped 2; count of bases not matched to a gene: 6. The germline gives CDR1 SQVTM, CDR2 ANQGSEA. The CDR3 nucleotides are TGCAGCCCCGGGGGAGGGCCCTACAATGAGCAGTTCTTC. Residues: CSPGGGPYNEQFF.

This chain uses TRBV9 with TRBJ1-6; D is possibly TRBD1 (6 bases). The CDR3 is made up of 14 amino acids. The V end lost 0 bases, the J end lost 10 bases, and 11 bases lay between the germline ends. Germline CDR1 is SGDLS and CDR2 is YYNGEE. The CDR3 sequence: CASSVEGGKSPLHF. CDR3 DNA: TGTGCCAGCAGCGTAGAGGGGGGAAAGTCACCCCTCCACTTT.

V gene TRBV19 combines with J gene TRBJ1-1; TRBD1 aligns across 10 bases. Germline values: CDR1 LNHDA, CDR2 SQIVND (reference sequence). This CDR3 comprises 15 residues. J was trimmed by 2 bases and V by 6 bases; bases with no gene match: 6. CDR3 bases: TGTGCCAGTAGGATGACAGGGGGCGGAAACACTGAAGCTTTCTTT. Protein product: CASRMTGGGNTEAFF.

This clone was counted between two and nine times. The chain has TRBV6-5 and TRBJ1-1, with D maybe TRBD1 (5 bases). There are 14 residues in the CDR3. The V end lost 2 bases, the J end lost 1 base, and 8 bases lay between the germline ends. CDR1 is MNHEY and CDR2 is SVGAGI in the germline V gene. In DNA, the CDR3 is TGTGCCAGCAGTTACGGGGGGGGGAACACTGAAGCTTTCTTT. It codes for CASSYGGGNTEAFF.

The chain is built from TRBV11-3 and TRBJ1-1; D is unresolved. The CDR3 sequence is 12 residues long. Trimming pared 3 bases from V and 6 bases from J, leaving 8 bases between. Germline V lookup: CDR1 SGHNT, CDR2 YENEEA. This CDR3 is CASSLDGSEAFF. CDR3 DNA sequence: TGTGCCAGCAGCTTGGACGGCTCTGAAGCTTTCTTT.

V gene TRBV27 combines with J gene TRBJ2-2; no clear D gene. This CDR3 is 13 amino acids long. Trimming pared 6 bases from V and 10 bases from J, leaving 15 bases between. CDR1 MNHEY and CDR2 SMNVEV come from the germline V gene (reference sequence). CDR3: CASRPLPSEELFF. In DNA form, the CDR3 reads TGTGCCAGCAGACCTCTGCCTTCCGAGGAGCTGTTTTTT.

The rearrangement uses TRBV4-2 and TRBJ1-2; 12 bases map to TRBD1. The CDR3 covers 15 residues. The V gene's germline CDR1 is LGHNA and CDR2 YNFKEQ. Trimming cost V 0 bases and J 8 bases; bases outside gene matches: 4. In DNA, the CDR3 is TGTGCCAGCAGCCAAGATCGGGACAGGGGGCCCGGCTACACCTTC. Protein product: CASSQDRDRGPGYTF.

The chain combines TRBV2 with TRBJ2-3; no firm D call. V was trimmed by 6 bases and J by 5 bases, leaving 9 bases between them. This CDR3 has 12 residues. Looked up from germline, CDR1 is SNHLY and CDR2 is FYNNEI. The DNA of the CDR3 is TGTGCCAGCAGGTCCGAGGAAGATACGCAGTATTTT. Protein product: CASRSEEDTQYF.